A single sample gave rise to the 12 T cell receptor beta chains below, sequenced in a study of STAT5B mutations in CD4+ large granular lymphocyte leukemia. Profiling relied on immunoSEQ multiplex PCR, and the TCRdb table lists in-frame clones only, not all of them. The sample includes under 50,000 clones, about four fifths of them seen just once. Material: CD4+ T cells from blood buffy coats. These receptors were taken from a human donor in good health.

This clone occurred a few times. The gene calls are TRBV28 and TRBJ2-6; maybe TRBD1 (6 bases). The V gene lost 4 bases and the J gene lost 2 bases, with 9 bases spanning the gap. This CDR3 is built from 15 residues. Germline V gene data show CDR1 as MDHEN and CDR2 as SYDVKM. CDR3: CASSSAGAGANVLTF. DNA of the CDR3: TGTGCCAGCAGTTCGGCAGGGGCTGGGGCCAACGTCCTGACTTTC.

The chain has TRBV14 and TRBJ2-1; either TRBD1 or TRBD2 may supply D (5 bases each). Trimming shortened V by 0 bases and J by 4 bases, and 13 bases separated the two germline ends. The CDR3 sequence is 16 residues long. The germline gives CDR1 SGHDN, CDR2 FVKESK. The CDR3 nucleotides read TGTGCCAGCAGCCAAGATCTTGGGACGGTGTACAATGAGCAGTTCTTC. It specifies CASSQDLGTVYNEQFF.

This chain uses TRBV10-3 with TRBJ1-1; D is unclear. Trimming removed 3 bases from V and 3 bases from J, with 5 bases in between. The CDR3 consists of 12 residues. Germline V lookup: CDR1 ENHRY, CDR2 SYGVKD. This chain's CDR3 is CAISERDTEAFF. CDR3 in DNA: TGTGCCATCAGTGAAAGGGACACTGAAGCTTTCTTT.

V gene TRBV7-9 combines with J gene TRBJ1-3; D unclear. Germline-derived CDR1 and CDR2 are SEHNR and FQNEAQ (reference sequence). The V and J ends lost 5 bases and 7 bases respectively, with 18 bases between them. The CDR3 is 15 residues long. CDR3 region: CASSQDIVGSNTIYF. The CDR3 DNA sequence: TGTGCCAGCAGCCAAGACATAGTGGGCAGTAACACCATATATTTT.

The V call is TRBV10-3, the J call TRBJ2-7, with TRBD1 matching over 10 bases. Germline V gene lookup returns CDR1 ENHRY and CDR2 SYGVKD. The CDR3 length is 12 residues. Trimming cost V 9 bases and J 4 bases; bases outside gene matches: 3. The CDR3 DNA follows: TGTGCCATAGGACAGGGGGGATACGAGCAGTACTTC. This encodes CAIGQGGYEQYF.

This clone appeared once. J is TRBJ1-5 and V is TRBV2, with TRBD1 identical over 10 bases. J gave up 9 bases and V 6 bases, and 11 bases lay outside the gene matches. The CDR3 is made up of 15 amino acids. Per the germline V gene, CDR1 is SNHLY and CDR2 is FYNNEI. In nucleotides, the CDR3 is TGTGCCAGCAGATCCGGGACAGGGGCCGGAACGCCCCAGCATTTT. It is translated as CASRSGTGAGTPQHF.

The chain recombines TRBV6-1 with TRBJ2-1; 8 bases match TRBD1. The CDR3 contains 15 residues. The germline gives CDR1 MNHNS, CDR2 SASEGT. V lost 5 bases and J lost 7; bases outside the gene matches: 10. CDR3 protein: CASSLRQGNVNEQFF. CDR3 nucleotides: TGTGCCAGCAGTTTAAGACAGGGGAATGTGAATGAGCAGTTCTTC.

The chain is built from TRBV29-1 and TRBJ2-1; D not certain. Between the trimmed V and J ends, which lost 4 bases and 0 bases, there was a span of 16 bases. This CDR3 spans 16 amino acids. Germline values: CDR1 SQVTM, CDR2 ANQGSEA. The CDR3 nucleotides read TGCAGCGTTGTCCCCTTCCGGACCAACTCCTACAATGAGCAGTTCTTC. Amino acid sequence: CSVVPFRTNSYNEQFF.

This clone was detected once. The chain couples TRBV2 to TRBJ2-3, with 7 bases aligning to TRBD2. Germline V CDR1 and CDR2: SNHLY, FYNNEI. CDR3 size: 14 residues. With V trimmed by 6 bases and J by 3 bases, 6 bases remained unmatched. The CDR3 loop reads CASRGGVQTDTQYF. The CDR3 DNA reads as TGTGCCAGCAGGGGGGGGGTTCAGACAGATACGCAGTATTTT. The variable domain in full, with the rest retrieved from reference TRBV2 and TRBJ2-3, is EPEVTQTPSHQVTQMGQEVILRCVPISNHLYFYWYRQILGQKVEFLVSFYNNEISEKSEIFDDQFSVERPDGSNFTLKIRSTKLEDSAMYFCASRGGVQTDTQYFGPGTRLTVL.

This clone was picked up a small number of times. The chain uses TRBV10-2 and TRBJ1-4; no firm D call. Germline CDR1 and CDR2: WSHSY and SAAADI. This CDR3 has 14 residues. Trimming left V 3 bases short and J 7 bases short, with 12 bases between. The CDR3 spells CASSDPGQPEKLFF. CDR3 sequence (DNA): TGCGCCAGCAGTGACCCAGGCCAACCTGAAAAACTGTTTTTT.

The chain links TRBV2 to TRBJ1-6, with D perhaps TRBD1 (5 bases). Germline CDR1 and CDR2: SNHLY and FYNNEI. The CDR3 consists of 15 residues. The V end lost 5 bases, the J end lost 3 bases, and 11 bases lay between the germline ends. The CDR3 reads CASSRTGLYNSPLHF. CDR3 bases: TGTGCCAGCAGTCGCACAGGACTCTATAATTCACCCCTCCACTTT.

In this sample, this clone turned up once. The chain uses TRBV11-2 and TRBJ1-3; D is ambiguous. The V gene lost 5 bases and the J gene lost 0 bases, with 11 bases spanning the gap. In germline, CDR1 is SGHAT, CDR2 FQNNGV. The CDR3 covers 15 residues. The CDR3 DNA reads as TGTGCCAGCAGCCCACGACTAAGCTCTGGAAACACCATATATTTT. The encoded protein is CASSPRLSSGNTIYF.